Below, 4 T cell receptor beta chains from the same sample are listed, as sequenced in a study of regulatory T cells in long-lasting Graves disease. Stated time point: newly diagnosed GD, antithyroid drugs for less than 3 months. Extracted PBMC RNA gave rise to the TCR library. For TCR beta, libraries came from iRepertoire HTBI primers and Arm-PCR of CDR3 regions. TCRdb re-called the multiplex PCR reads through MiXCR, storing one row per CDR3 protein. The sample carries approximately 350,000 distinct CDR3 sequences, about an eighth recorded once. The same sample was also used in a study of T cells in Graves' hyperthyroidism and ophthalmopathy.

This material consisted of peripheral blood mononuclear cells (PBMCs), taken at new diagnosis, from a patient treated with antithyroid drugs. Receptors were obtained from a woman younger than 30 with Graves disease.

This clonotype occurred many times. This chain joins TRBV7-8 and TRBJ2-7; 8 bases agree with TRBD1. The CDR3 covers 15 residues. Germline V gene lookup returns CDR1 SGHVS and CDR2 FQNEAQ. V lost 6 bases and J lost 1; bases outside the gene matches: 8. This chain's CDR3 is CASSRQGASSYEQYF. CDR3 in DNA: TGTGCCAGCAGTCGGCAGGGGGCCAGTTCCTACGAGCAGTACTTC.

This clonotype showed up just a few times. The CDR3 coding sequence is TGCAGCGTTCTATCCTCGGGAAACATTCAGTACTTC. This codes for CSVLSSGNIQYF. The rearrangement joins TRBV29-1 to TRBJ2-4; no firm D call. The CDR3 is 12 amino acids. Trimming took off 5 bases at V and 6 bases at J, with 11 bases between the two ends. The germline V gene has CDR1 SQVTM and CDR2 ANQGSEA.

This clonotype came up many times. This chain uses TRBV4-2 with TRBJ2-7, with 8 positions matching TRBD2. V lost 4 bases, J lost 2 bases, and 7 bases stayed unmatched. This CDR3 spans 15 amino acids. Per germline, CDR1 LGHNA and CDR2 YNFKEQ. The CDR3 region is CASSLRGGNAYEQYF. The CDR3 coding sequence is TGTGCCAGCAGCCTACGGGGGGGTAACGCCTACGAGCAGTACTTC.

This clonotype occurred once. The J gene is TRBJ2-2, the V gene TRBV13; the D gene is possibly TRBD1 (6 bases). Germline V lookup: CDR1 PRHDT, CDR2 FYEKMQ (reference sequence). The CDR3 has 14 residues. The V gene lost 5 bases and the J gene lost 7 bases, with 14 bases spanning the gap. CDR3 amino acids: CASSTTGSGGELFF. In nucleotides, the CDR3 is TGTGCCAGCAGCACGACAGGAAGCGGCGGGGAGCTGTTTTTT.